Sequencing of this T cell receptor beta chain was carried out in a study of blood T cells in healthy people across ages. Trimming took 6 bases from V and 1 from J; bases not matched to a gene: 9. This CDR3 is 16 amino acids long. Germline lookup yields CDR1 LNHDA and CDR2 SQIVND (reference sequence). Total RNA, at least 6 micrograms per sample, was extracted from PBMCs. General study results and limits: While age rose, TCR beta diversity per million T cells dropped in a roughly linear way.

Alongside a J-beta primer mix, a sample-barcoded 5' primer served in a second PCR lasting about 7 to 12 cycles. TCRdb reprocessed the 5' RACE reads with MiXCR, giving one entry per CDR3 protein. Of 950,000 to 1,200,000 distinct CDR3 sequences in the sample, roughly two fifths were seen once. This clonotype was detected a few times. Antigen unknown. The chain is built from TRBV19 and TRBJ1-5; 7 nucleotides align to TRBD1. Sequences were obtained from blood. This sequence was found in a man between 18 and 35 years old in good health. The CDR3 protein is CASRPRGQQSNQPQHF. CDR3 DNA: TGTGCCAGTAGACCCCGGGGACAGCAAAGCAATCAGCCCCAGCATTTT.